These 10 T cell receptor beta chains were sequenced from one sample in a study of PD-1 blockade in classical Hodgkin lymphoma. Profiling relied on immunoSEQ multiplex PCR, and the TCRdb table lists in-frame clones only, not all of them. Seen here are approximately 18,000 clones, 82% observed once, and the top ten hold 25% to 30%. Each patient experienced a relapse that followed autologous stem cell transplantation, and brentuximab vedotin exposure varied. The material sequenced was peripheral blood mononuclear cells (PBMCs), taken before the second cycle of nivolumab. These receptor sequences come from a human donor with classical Hodgkin lymphoma.

This chain uses TRBV14 with TRBJ2-1, with 10 nucleotides matching TRBD2. The CDR3 runs to 18 residues. V gave up 0 bases and J gave up 4 bases; unmatched junction bases: 9. The germline CDR1 and CDR2 sequences are SGHDN and FVKESK. The CDR3 loop is CASSQDGERGGRYNEQFF. The CDR3 DNA reads as TGTGCCAGCAGCCAAGACGGGGAGCGGGGGGGCCGATACAATGAGCAGTTCTTC.

CDR3 in DNA: TGTGCCAGCTCACCACCCAGGGACCTAACAGATACGCAGTATTTT. Encoded protein: CASSPPRDLTDTQYF. This chain joins TRBV18 and TRBJ2-3; either TRBD1 or TRBD2 may supply D (5 bases each). The germline V gene has CDR1 KGHSH and CDR2 LQKENI. The CDR3 length is 15 residues. Trimming took off 0 bases at V and 3 bases at J, with 10 bases between the two ends.

This clone was observed once. The chain carries TRBV10-3 and TRBJ1-2, with D unclear. CDR3 length equals 15 residues. Germline lookup yields CDR1 ENHRY and CDR2 SYGVKD. Trimming stripped 0 bases from V and 6 bases from J, with 14 bases between. CDR3 nucleotide sequence: TGTGCCATCAGTGAGTCGACTCGGAATGGGGATGGCTACACCTTC. Protein: CAISESTRNGDGYTF.

This sequence joins TRBV27 and TRBJ1-3; D ambiguous. Per germline, CDR1 MNHEY and CDR2 SMNVEV (reference sequence). V was shortened by 0 bases and J by 1 base, with 10 bases between the two germline ends. The CDR3 totals 16 residues. The CDR3 nucleotides are TGTGCCAGCAGTTTATCTCACCCCACATCTGGAAACACCATATATTTT. This codes for CASSLSHPTSGNTIYF.

The gene calls are TRBV7-2 and TRBJ1-2, with 7 bases matching TRBD1. The CDR3 is 15 residues long. Germline loops: CDR1 SGHTA, CDR2 FQGNSA. V lost 0 bases to trimming and J lost 6 bases; unmatched junction nucleotides: 7. CDR3 bases: TGTGCCAGCAGCTTAGCGCTCAGACAGGGTAATGGCTACACCTTC. It is translated as CASSLALRQGNGYTF.

The chain recombines TRBV7-2 with TRBJ2-2; TRBD1 aligns across 8 bases. J gave up 3 bases and V 3 bases, and 9 bases lay outside the gene matches. This CDR3 is built from 17 residues. CDR1 and CDR2 (germline): SGHTA, FQGNSA. In nucleotides, the CDR3 is TGTGCCAGCAGCTTCCCGAGGACAGGGTTGGACACCGGGGAGCTGTTTTTT. This gives the protein CASSFPRTGLDTGELFF. Full variable domain (rest looked up from reference TRBV7-2 and TRBJ2-2): GAGVSQSPSNKVTEKGKDVELRCDPISGHTALYWYRQSLGQGLEFLIYFQGNSAPDKSGLPSDRFSAERTGGSVSTLTIQRTQQEDSAVYLCASSFPRTGLDTGELFFGEGSRLTVL.

The rearrangement links TRBV7-2 to TRBJ2-2; possibly TRBD1 or TRBD2 for D (5 bases each). V gave up 4 bases and J gave up 2 bases, with 11 bases separating them. Germline V lookup: CDR1 SGHTA, CDR2 FQGNSA. The CDR3 runs 15 residues. The chain's CDR3 is CASSSSGLNTGELFF. Here the CDR3 DNA reads TGTGCCAGCAGCTCCTCGGGGCTCAACACCGGGGAGCTGTTTTTT.

The rearrangement links TRBV13 to TRBJ2-7; 7 nucleotides align to TRBD1. Germline values: CDR1 PRHDT, CDR2 FYEKMQ (reference sequence). The V segment lost 3 bases and the J segment 4 bases; nucleotides outside the gene matches: 12. This CDR3 has 16 residues. CDR3 sequence reads: CASSFRSGTVRYEQYF. CDR3 in DNA: TGTGCCAGCAGCTTCCGATCCGGGACAGTTAGATACGAGCAGTACTTC.

This clone rates as medium-sized (0.01 to 0.1%). The chain is built from TRBV4-1 and TRBJ2-7, with D possibly being TRBD2 (5 bases). The CDR3 has 15 residues. The V and J ends lost 0 bases and 2 bases respectively, with 11 bases between them. Germline V lookup: CDR1 MGHRA, CDR2 YSYEKL. The CDR3 reads CASSQDGLGAYEQYF. CDR3 sequence (DNA): TGCGCCAGCAGCCAAGATGGTCTGGGAGCCTACGAGCAGTACTTC.

V gene TRBV27 combines with J gene TRBJ2-7; TRBD2 agrees at 8 bases. Unmatched junction bases numbered 6, after V lost 5 bases and J lost 0 bases. Germline lookup yields CDR1 MNHEY and CDR2 SMNVEV (reference sequence). There are 15 residues in the CDR3. In DNA form, the CDR3 reads TGTGCCAGCAGTCCCATAGCGGGGCGCTCCTACGAGCAGTACTTC. It yields the protein CASSPIAGRSYEQYF.